The 7 T cell receptor beta chains below were found in one sample sequenced in a study of blood T cell repertoires in COVID-19. Measured with immunoSEQ multiplex PCR; TCRdb has only the in-frame clones, and not every one. Seen here are 150,000 or so clones, about four fifths observed once, and the top ten hold 1.5% to 2%. The sequenced sample consisted of peripheral blood. The receptor source for this set is a human donor in a cohort sampled during active COVID-19.

This clone was found once. In nucleotides, the CDR3 is TGTGCCAGCAGCGCGGGACAGGGGGCGTTGAACACTGAAGCTTTCTTT. It translates to CASSAGQGALNTEAFF. The chain recombines TRBV9 with TRBJ1-1, with TRBD1 identical over 12 bases. Germline CDR1 SGDLS, CDR2 YYNGEE. The V segment lost 3 bases and the J segment 0 bases; nucleotides outside the gene matches: 3. The CDR3 length is 16 residues.

The chain joins TRBV6-2 or TRBV6-3 to TRBJ2-7, with 11 bases lining up with TRBD2. The germline V gene has CDR1 MNHEY and CDR2 SVGEGT. The CDR3 has 15 amino acids. The junction had 3 bases not matched to a gene; V was cut back by 2 bases and J by 3 bases. This CDR3 is CASSYVAGGGYEQYF. The CDR3 DNA is TGTGCCAGCAGTTACGTAGCGGGGGGGGGCTACGAGCAGTACTTC.

This clone was recorded only once. This chain links TRBV18 with TRBJ2-2; D is ambiguous. The V gene lost 2 bases and the J gene lost 5 bases, with 21 bases spanning the gap. Germline CDR1 is KGHSH and CDR2 is LQKENI. The CDR3 has 18 amino acids. The CDR3 nucleotides read TGTGCCAGCTCACCATTCAACGCCGATGGCAGGTGGACCGGGGAGCTGTTTTTT. Its translation is CASSPFNADGRWTGELFF.

This sequence joins TRBV10-3 and TRBJ2-5; possible D gene TRBD2, 6 bases. Germline assignment: CDR1 ENHRY and CDR2 SYGVKD. V lost 5 bases and J lost 4, with 29 bases in between. The CDR3 loop spans 19 amino acids. The CDR3 region has the DNA TGTGCCATCAGTCCCAGGACGCTTTCCTCGGGAGAAAGGAGAGAGACCCAGTACTTC. Translation: CAISPRTLSSGERRETQYF.

J is TRBJ2-1 and V is TRBV4-2; TRBD2 matches 14 bases. V lost 0 bases and J lost 2; bases outside the gene matches: 3. CDR3 size: 18 residues. From germline, CDR1 is LGHNA and CDR2 YNFKEQ. The CDR3 DNA is TGTGCCAGCAGCCAAGACGAGGGACTAGCGGGAGCCTACAATGAGCAGTTCTTC. Amino acids: CASSQDEGLAGAYNEQFF.

The CDR3 loop reads CASSGEQGTEAFF. The CDR3 DNA sequence: TGCGCCAGCAGTGGGGAACAGGGGACTGAAGCTTTCTTT. The chain has TRBV10-2 and TRBJ1-1, with TRBD1 matching over 7 bases. Germline assignment: CDR1 WSHSY and CDR2 SAAADI. Trimming cost V 4 bases and J 5 bases; bases outside gene matches: 4. The CDR3 totals 13 residues.

V and J are TRBV5-6 and TRBJ2-1, with 11 bases that match TRBD2. Unmatched junction bases numbered 3, after V lost 1 base and J lost 6 bases. The CDR3 is 15 amino acids. Germline V gene sequence: CDR1 SGHDT, CDR2 YYEEEE. CDR3 sequence reads: CASSLFSGGGNEQFF. The DNA for the CDR3 is TGTGCCAGCAGCTTGTTTAGCGGGGGGGGCAATGAGCAGTTCTTC.